This entry lists 32 T cell receptor beta chains sequenced from one sample in a study of radiotherapy plus CTLA-4 blockade in lung cancer (dated by TCRdb to the late 2010s). Libraries were built with the immunoSEQ multiplex PCR assay. Held by TCRdb, this immuneACCESS table contains in-frame sequences only and omits some clones. Under half of the omission traces to an unresolved V gene where checked; the cause of the rest is unknown. Here the sample has about 80,000 clones; around 80% occur a single time. 0.79% of the sample is taken by the ten largest. The source material was peripheral blood, sampled from a patient treated with radiotherapy plus ipilimumab. These TCRs come from a human donor with non-small cell lung cancer who had stable disease on radiotherapy plus ipilimumab.

CDR3 nucleotide sequence: TGTGCCAGCACCGTAACAGGGGGCAGCGGGGAGCTGTTTTTT. Its translation is CASTVTGGSGELFF. The chain links TRBV7-8 to TRBJ2-2, with 9 bases identical to TRBD1. The CDR3 loop spans 14 amino acids. The V segment lost 7 bases and the J segment 7 bases; nucleotides outside the gene matches: 7. CDR1 is SGHVS, CDR2 FQNEAQ, per germline. The whole variable domain, filled in from reference TRBV7-8 and TRBJ2-2, reads GAGVSQSPRYKVAKRGQDVALRCDPISGHVSLFWYQQALGQGPEFLTYFQNEAQLDKSGLPSDRFFAERPEGSVSTLKIQRTQQEDSAVYLCASTVTGGSGELFFGEGSRLTVL.

This chain uses TRBV28 with TRBJ2-3; a possible D gene is TRBD2 (7 bases). Trimming cost V 4 bases and J 5 bases, with 22 bases left between them. Germline V gene data show CDR1 as MDHEN and CDR2 as SYDVKM. The CDR3 length is 17 residues. The CDR3 is CASSSPSIGRGQDTQYF. CDR3 DNA: TGTGCCAGCAGTTCCCCTTCGATAGGGCGGGGGCAAGATACGCAGTATTTT.

This clone showed up just once. The chain links TRBV9 to TRBJ1-2; D unclear. V lost 0 bases and J lost 4, with 13 bases in between. The CDR3 is made up of 15 amino acids. CDR1 and CDR2 from the germline V gene are SGDLS and YYNGEE. The CDR3 nucleotides read TGTGCCAGCAGCGTAGCGGAAGGGCTGGGCTATGGCTACACCTTC. Amino acids: CASSVAEGLGYGYTF.

This chain connects TRBV27 to TRBJ2-1, with D possibly TRBD1 on 6 matching bases. The CDR3 runs to 15 residues. Germline V lookup: CDR1 MNHEY, CDR2 SMNVEV (reference sequence). Between the trimmed V and J ends, which lost 6 bases and 0 bases, there was a span of 12 bases. The CDR3 sequence is CASSRRGSSYNEQFF. DNA for the CDR3: TGTGCCAGCAGCCGAAGGGGGAGCTCCTACAATGAGCAGTTCTTC.

This chain connects TRBV7-6 to TRBJ2-3, with TRBD2 matching 7 bases. V dropped 4 bases and J dropped 2; count of bases not matched to a gene: 6. CDR3 length: 15 residues. In germline, CDR1 is SGHVS, CDR2 FNYEAQ. CDR3 nucleotide sequence: TGTGCCAGCAGCTCGACGGGACTACCCACAGATACGCAGTATTTT. This codes for CASSSTGLPTDTQYF.

This clone was counted a single time. The V and J genes are TRBV19 and TRBJ1-1; TRBD1 agrees at 7 bases. J gave up 5 bases and V 4 bases, and 4 bases lay outside the gene matches. The CDR3 length is 13 residues. Germline loops: CDR1 LNHDA, CDR2 SQIVND (reference sequence). The CDR3 nucleotides are TGTGCCAGTAGTAAGACAGGGTGGACTGAAGCTTTCTTT. It encodes CASSKTGWTEAFF.

The chain links TRBV18 to TRBJ2-2; D ambiguous. CDR3 length: 13 residues. CDR1 KGHSH and CDR2 LQKENI come from the germline V gene. The V and J ends lost 3 bases and 7 bases respectively, with 9 bases between them. CDR3 nucleotide sequence: TGTGCCAGCTCACCCACAGTGGACGGGGAGCTGTTTTTT. Translation: CASSPTVDGELFF.

The V and J genes are TRBV28 and TRBJ1-2; D gene ambiguous. CDR3 size: 16 residues. V shed 5 bases and J shed 4 bases, with 20 bases lying between them. Germline V gene data show CDR1 as MDHEN and CDR2 as SYDVKM. The CDR3: CASSPSPGMVVYGYTF. The CDR3 bases are TGTGCCAGCAGTCCCTCCCCGGGGATGGTTGTCTATGGCTACACCTTC.

The rearrangement uses TRBV5-1 and TRBJ2-2; a possible D gene is TRBD1 (6 bases). V lost 4 bases, J lost 1 base, and 11 bases lay in between. The length of the CDR3 is 15 residues. Germline assignment: CDR1 SGHRS and CDR2 YFSETQ. The CDR3 DNA reads TGCGCCAGCAGCGTAGGACAGAGGAACACCGGGGAGCTGTTTTTT. Translating it yields CASSVGQRNTGELFF.

V and J are TRBV19 and TRBJ1-4, with D perhaps TRBD1 (5 bases). Looked up from germline, CDR1 is LNHDA and CDR2 is SQIVND (reference sequence). The CDR3 runs 14 residues. The V and J ends lost 7 bases and 2 bases respectively, with 11 bases between them. The CDR3 nucleotides are TGTGCCAGTAAAAAAGGGACCACTAATGAAAAACTGTTTTTT. Its protein product is CASKKGTTNEKLFF.

The CDR3 region has the DNA TGTGCCAGCAAACGACAGCCCTACGAGCAGTACTTC. Translating it yields CASKRQPYEQYF. The V and J genes are TRBV2 and TRBJ2-5, with D perhaps matching TRBD1 (5 bases). The J call may be incorrect, as the DNA end agrees better with TRBJ2-7. The CDR3 contains 12 residues. Germline V gene lookup returns CDR1 SNHLY and CDR2 FYNNEI.

The sample holds a few counts of this clone. The chain couples TRBV5-1 to TRBJ1-2; D remains unclear. This CDR3 has 16 amino acids. The germline V gene has CDR1 SGHRS and CDR2 YFSETQ. Between the trimmed V and J ends, which lost 2 bases and 0 bases, there was a span of 14 bases. The CDR3 here is CASSLVQPGTNYGYTF. As DNA, the CDR3 is TGCGCCAGCAGCTTAGTTCAGCCTGGGACTAACTATGGCTACACCTTC.

The CDR3 DNA follows: TGTGCCAGCAGCCCGGGCGGGAGGGTTTCCTACGAGCAGTACTTC. Amino acid sequence: CASSPGGRVSYEQYF. This sequence joins TRBV9 and TRBJ2-7; TRBD2 matches at 9 bases. Trimming at V came to 4 bases and at J to 1 base, leaving 6 bases not matched to a gene. Germline V gene sequence: CDR1 SGDLS, CDR2 YYNGEE. The CDR3 sequence is 15 residues long.

The V gene is TRBV10-3, the J gene TRBJ1-1; 7 nucleotides line up with TRBD1. This CDR3 spans 13 amino acids. V gave up 4 bases and J gave up 6 bases; unmatched junction bases: 5. Germline V gene lookup returns CDR1 ENHRY and CDR2 SYGVKD. CDR3 in DNA: TGTGCCATCAGTGGCCAGGGGGGCCCTGAAGCTTTCTTT. Translation gives CAISGQGGPEAFF.

The V call is TRBV7-6, the J call TRBJ2-7; possibly TRBD1 or TRBD2 for D (6 bases each). The CDR3 has 15 amino acids. Germline V gene data show CDR1 as SGHVS and CDR2 as FNYEAQ. V was cut by 1 base and J by 2 bases, with 12 bases left in between. This CDR3 is CASSLGGGGTYEQYF. Here the CDR3 DNA reads TGTGCCAGCAGCTTAGGAGGAGGGGGAACCTACGAGCAGTACTTC.

The sample holds one count of this clone. The chain combines TRBV6-4 with TRBJ2-2; 9 bases align to TRBD2. J was trimmed by 1 base and V by 3 bases; bases with no gene match: 0. The CDR3 loop spans 15 amino acids. Germline V gene data show CDR1 as MRHNA and CDR2 as SNTAGT. The CDR3 nucleotides are TGTGCCAGCAGTGAGACTAGCGGGAACACCGGGGAGCTGTTTTTT. Translating gives CASSETSGNTGELFF.

This clone appeared a few times. The chain is built from TRBV28 and TRBJ1-4, with D possibly matching TRBD1 (5 bases). The germline V gene encodes CDR1 MDHEN and CDR2 SYDVKM. Trimming stripped 6 bases from V and 7 bases from J, with 18 bases between. The CDR3 is 15 residues long. The chain's CDR3 is CASRTSGPEIEKLFF. In DNA, the CDR3 is TGTGCCAGCAGGACATCAGGGCCGGAAATTGAAAAACTGTTTTTT.

The J gene is TRBJ1-2, the V gene TRBV6-1; D may be TRBD1 (6 bases). This CDR3 spans 11 amino acids. V was pared by 3 bases and J by 13 bases, with 12 bases between. CDR1 is MNHNS and CDR2 is SASEGT in the germline V gene. As DNA, the CDR3 is TGTGCCAGCAGTGAGAGGACAGTCTGCACCTTC. Residues: CASSERTVCTF.

The rearrangement joins TRBV10-3 to TRBJ1-1; TRBD1 might be the D (6 bases). Germline assignment: CDR1 ENHRY and CDR2 SYGVKD. Between the trimmed V and J ends, which lost 3 bases and 5 bases, there was a span of 10 bases. This CDR3 is 13 amino acids long. The CDR3 DNA sequence: TGTGCCATCAGTGAACAGGGTAAAACTGAAGCTTTCTTT. Its protein is CAISEQGKTEAFF.

The rearrangement joins TRBV27 to TRBJ1-1, with 9 bases lining up with TRBD1. V was pared by 5 bases and J by 3 bases, with 4 bases of the junction left unmatched. The CDR3 has 14 residues. Germline values: CDR1 MNHEY, CDR2 SMNVEV (reference sequence). Written as DNA, the CDR3 is TGTGCCAGCAGTCCCTGGACAGGGGACACTGAAGCTTTCTTT. Translation gives CASSPWTGDTEAFF.

The V gene is TRBV27, the J gene TRBJ1-1; TRBD1 matches at 7 bases. Germline V lookup: CDR1 MNHEY, CDR2 SMNVEV (reference sequence). V gave up 6 bases and J gave up 1 base; unmatched junction bases: 5. The length of the CDR3 is 14 residues. The CDR3 loop reads CASSTHRGNTEAFF. CDR3 DNA: TGTGCCAGCAGCACTCACAGGGGGAACACTGAAGCTTTCTTT.

V gene TRBV28 combines with J gene TRBJ2-3; 8 bases match TRBD2. Germline lookup yields CDR1 MDHEN and CDR2 SYDVKM. J was trimmed by 5 bases and V by 1 base; bases with no gene match: 5. The CDR3 consists of 15 residues. CDR3 sequence reads: CASSLSGTRKDTQYF. DNA of the CDR3: TGTGCCAGCAGTTTATCTGGGACTAGAAAAGATACGCAGTATTTT.

The gene calls are TRBV30 and TRBJ1-4, with 10 bases fitting TRBD1. J lost 11 bases, V lost 0 bases, and 9 bases had no gene match. CDR1 and CDR2 (germline): GTSNPN, SVGIG (reference sequence). The CDR3 has 15 residues. CDR3 nucleotide sequence: TGTGCCTGGAGTGTACCCGGGACAGGGGTGGAGAAACTGTTTTTT. It translates to CAWSVPGTGVEKLFF.

This chain uses TRBV27 with TRBJ2-2; D uncertain. The germline V gene encodes CDR1 MNHEY and CDR2 SMNVEV (reference sequence). The V gene lost 3 bases and the J gene lost 8 bases, with 4 bases spanning the gap. The length of the CDR3 is 11 residues. The CDR3 DNA reads as TGTGCCAGCAGTTTTGGGGGGGAGCTGTTTTTT. Translating it yields CASSFGGELFF.

The CDR3 DNA follows: TGTGCCAGCGCCGCTCCAGTCACAGATACGCAGTATTTT. As protein: CASAAPVTDTQYF. The chain employs TRBV11-2 and TRBJ2-3, with D unresolved. Germline-derived CDR1 and CDR2 are SGHAT and FQNNGV. Trimming shortened V by 8 bases and J by 2 bases, and 11 bases separated the two germline ends. This CDR3 spans 13 amino acids.

Here the CDR3 DNA reads TGTGCCAGCAGTAAAACAGGGGGAGGCAATCAGCCCCAGCATTTT. This gives the protein CASSKTGGGNQPQHF. This chain links TRBV6-1 with TRBJ1-5; 8 bases are a match to TRBD1. This CDR3 is 15 amino acids long. V was pared by 5 bases and J by 2 bases, with 5 bases of the junction left unmatched. The V gene's germline CDR1 is MNHNS and CDR2 SASEGT.

The count of this clone is one. The chain joins TRBV29-1 to TRBJ2-5; D is possibly TRBD2 (7 bases). This CDR3 spans 12 amino acids. The germline V gene has CDR1 SQVTM and CDR2 ANQGSEA. The chain's CDR3 is CSGGGRSETQYF. For the CDR3, the DNA is TGCAGTGGGGGGGGGCGCTCGGAGACCCAGTACTTC.

The rearrangement joins TRBV7-9 to TRBJ2-5, with D perhaps matching TRBD1 or TRBD2 (5 bases each). V lost 1 base to trimming and J lost 2 bases, with 5 bases between them. Germline V gives CDR1 SEHNR, CDR2 FQNEAQ (reference sequence). This CDR3 is 13 amino acids long. The CDR3 DNA reads TGTGCCAGCAGCTTAGGGGGGCAAGAGACCCAGTACTTC. Protein product: CASSLGGQETQYF.

This chain uses TRBV6-5 with TRBJ1-1; 10 nucleotides match TRBD1. Unmatched junction bases numbered 5, after V lost 7 bases and J lost 3 bases. This CDR3 is 14 amino acids long. Germline CDR1 is MNHEY and CDR2 is SVGAGI. This CDR3 reads CASTTGGTDTEAFF. Here the CDR3 DNA reads TGTGCCAGCACGACAGGGGGCACGGACACTGAAGCTTTCTTT.

The chain carries TRBV7-2 and TRBJ2-1; D not certain. The CDR3 runs 13 residues. CDR1 and CDR2 (germline): SGHTA, FQGNSA. The V gene lost 1 base and the J gene lost 7 bases, with 8 bases spanning the gap. The CDR3 sequence is CASSLEVWNEQFF. The DNA of the CDR3 is TGTGCCAGCAGCTTAGAGGTATGGAATGAGCAGTTCTTC.

The gene calls are TRBV11-1 and TRBJ1-6; TRBD1 matches at 7 bases. V shed 5 bases, J shed 12 bases, and the junction held 7 bases outside the gene matches. CDR3 length: 13 residues. CDR1 and CDR2 from the germline V gene are SGHAT and FQDESV (reference sequence). CDR3 region: CASSKLQGIPLHF. CDR3 bases: TGTGCCAGCAGCAAACTACAGGGGATACCCCTCCACTTT.

The J gene is TRBJ2-3, the V gene TRBV29-1, with D hard to call. From germline, CDR1 is SQVTM and CDR2 ANQGSEA. The CDR3 is 14 amino acids. V shed 2 bases and J shed 4 bases, with 13 bases lying between them. The CDR3 DNA follows: TGCAGCGTTGAAAAGAAAGGGTGGCCAGATACGCAGTATTTT. Amino acid sequence: CSVEKKGWPDTQYF.